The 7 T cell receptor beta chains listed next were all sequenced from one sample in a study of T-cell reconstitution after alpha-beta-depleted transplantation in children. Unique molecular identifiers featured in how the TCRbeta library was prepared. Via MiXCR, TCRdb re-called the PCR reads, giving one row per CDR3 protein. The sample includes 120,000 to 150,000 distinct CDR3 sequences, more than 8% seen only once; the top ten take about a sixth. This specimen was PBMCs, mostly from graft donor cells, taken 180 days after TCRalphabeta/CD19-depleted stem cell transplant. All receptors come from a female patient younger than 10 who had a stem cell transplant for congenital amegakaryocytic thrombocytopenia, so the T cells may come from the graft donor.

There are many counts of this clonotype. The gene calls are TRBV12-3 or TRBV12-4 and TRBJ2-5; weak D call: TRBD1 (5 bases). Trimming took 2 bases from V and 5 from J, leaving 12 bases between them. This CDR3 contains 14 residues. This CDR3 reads CASSLTTNRETQYF. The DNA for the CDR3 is TGTGCCAGCAGTTTAACCACCAACAGGGAGACCCAGTACTTC.

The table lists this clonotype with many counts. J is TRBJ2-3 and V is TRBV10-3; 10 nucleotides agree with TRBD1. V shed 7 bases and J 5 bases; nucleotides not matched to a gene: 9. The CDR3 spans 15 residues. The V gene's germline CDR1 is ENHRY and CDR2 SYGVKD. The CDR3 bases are TGTGCCATCAAGTCCGGGACAGGGGCTAAAGATACGCAGTATTTT. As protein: CAIKSGTGAKDTQYF.

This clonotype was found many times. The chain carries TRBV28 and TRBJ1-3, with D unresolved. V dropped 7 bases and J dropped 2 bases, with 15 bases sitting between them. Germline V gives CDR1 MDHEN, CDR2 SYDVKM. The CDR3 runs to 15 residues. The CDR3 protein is CASTLLGITGNTIYF. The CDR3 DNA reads TGTGCCAGCACCCTCTTAGGAATAACTGGAAACACCATATATTTT.

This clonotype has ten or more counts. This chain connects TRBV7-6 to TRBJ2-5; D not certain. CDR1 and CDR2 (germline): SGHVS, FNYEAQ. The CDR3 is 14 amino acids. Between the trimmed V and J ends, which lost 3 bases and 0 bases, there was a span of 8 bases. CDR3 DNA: TGTGCCAGCAGCTTCACTGTGTACCAAGAGACCCAGTACTTC. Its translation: CASSFTVYQETQYF. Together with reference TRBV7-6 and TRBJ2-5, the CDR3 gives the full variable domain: GAGVSQSPRYKVTKRGQDVALRCDPISGHVSLYWYRQALGQGPEFLTYFNYEAQQDKSGLPNDRFSAERPEGSISTLTIQRTEQRDSAMYRCASSFTVYQETQYFGPGTRLLVL.

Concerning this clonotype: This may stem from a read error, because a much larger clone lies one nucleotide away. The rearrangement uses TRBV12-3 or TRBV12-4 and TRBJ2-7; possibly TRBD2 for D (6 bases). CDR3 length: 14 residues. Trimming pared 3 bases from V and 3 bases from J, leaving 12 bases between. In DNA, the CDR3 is TGTGCCAGCAGTTTCGGGCGGGGCCGCTACGAGCAGTACTTC. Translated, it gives CASSFGRGRYEQYF.

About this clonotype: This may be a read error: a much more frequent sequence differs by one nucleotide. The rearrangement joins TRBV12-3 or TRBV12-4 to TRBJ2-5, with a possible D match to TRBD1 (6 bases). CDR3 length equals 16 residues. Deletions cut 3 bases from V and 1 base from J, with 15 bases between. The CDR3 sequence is CASSFIAGTSQETQYF. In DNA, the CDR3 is TGTGCCAGCAGTTTCATCGCTGGGACATCCCAAGAGACCCAGTACTTC.

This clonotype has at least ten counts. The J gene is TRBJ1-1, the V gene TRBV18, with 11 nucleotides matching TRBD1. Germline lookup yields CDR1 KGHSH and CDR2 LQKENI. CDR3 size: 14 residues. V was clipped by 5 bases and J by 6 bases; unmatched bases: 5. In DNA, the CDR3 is TGTGCCAGCTCAGTGCCGGGACAGGGGGCTGAAGCTTTCTTT. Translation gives CASSVPGQGAEAFF.